These 29 T cell receptor beta chains were all obtained from the same sample, sequenced in a study of shared clonotypes between healthy human individuals. Terminally differentiated effector memory CD45RA+ cells were excluded from the naive CD8 cells, which were CD45RO-negative and positively selected for CCR7. Only in-frame clones appear in the TCRdb table, and some are missing; sequencing was by immunoSEQ multiplex PCR. The sample holds about 800,000 clones, about 96% seen once. Source material: naive CD8+ T cells sorted from blood. The origin of the receptors is a man younger than 40 in good health.

The J gene is TRBJ1-1, the V gene TRBV28; D is uncertain. Germline CDR1 is MDHEN and CDR2 is SYDVKM. The ends were cut back, 2 bases at V and 6 bases at J, with 13 bases in the middle. The CDR3 consists of 14 residues. The CDR3 loop is CASSLLPRMAEAFF. In DNA, the CDR3 is TGTGCCAGCAGTTTACTTCCTAGGATGGCTGAAGCTTTCTTT.

V gene TRBV11-2 combines with J gene TRBJ2-7, with D perhaps matching TRBD1 or TRBD2 (5 bases each). CDR1 is SGHAT and CDR2 is FQNNGV in the germline V gene. The CDR3 is 14 amino acids. Trimming removed 4 bases at V and 3 bases at J, with 13 bases between. CDR3 region: CASSSAGTLYEQYF. In nucleotides, the CDR3 is TGTGCCAGCAGCTCCGCCGGGACCCTCTACGAGCAGTACTTC.

This clone has a single count. The chain combines TRBV7-9 with TRBJ2-7; 9 bases map to TRBD1. J was trimmed by 2 bases and V by 10 bases; bases with no gene match: 24. Germline CDR1 and CDR2: SEHNR and FQNEAQ (reference sequence). The CDR3 is 19 residues long. CDR3 residues: CAILKRMGQGVQWAYEQYF. The CDR3 DNA is TGTGCCATCCTCAAAAGAATGGGACAGGGTGTCCAATGGGCCTACGAGCAGTACTTC.

As concerns this clone: The sample holds other DNA sequences that translate to the same CDR3. V usage is TRBV27 and J usage is TRBJ2-1, with TRBD2 matching over 9 bases. Germline V lookup: CDR1 MNHEY, CDR2 SMNVEV (reference sequence). J was trimmed by 2 bases and V by 6 bases; bases with no gene match: 5. This CDR3 region has 15 residues. The CDR3 DNA follows: TGTGCCAGCAGCTCCGGGACTAGCCCCTACAATGAGCAGTTCTTC. Protein sequence: CASSSGTSPYNEQFF.

This clone was seen a single time. CDR3 region: CASSPLDSALTDTQYF. DNA of the CDR3: TGCGCCAGCAGCCCGCTTGATAGCGCCTTAACAGATACGCAGTATTTT. The chain recombines TRBV5-1 with TRBJ2-3; perhaps TRBD2 as D (5 bases). Germline CDR1 is SGHRS and CDR2 is YFSETQ. Between the trimmed V and J ends, which lost 4 bases and 3 bases, there was a span of 18 bases. This CDR3 contains 16 residues. Drawing the rest from reference TRBV5-1 and TRBJ2-3, the complete variable domain is KAGVTQTPRYLIKTRGQQVTLSCSPISGHRSVSWYQQTPGQGLQFLFEYFSETQRNKGNFPGRFSGRQFSNSRSEMNVSTLELGDSALYLCASSPLDSALTDTQYFGPGTRLTVL.

This chain links TRBV14 with TRBJ2-3; no firm D call. The V end lost 4 bases, the J end lost 2 bases, and 7 bases lay between the germline ends. CDR3 length: 13 residues. Germline CDR1 is SGHDN and CDR2 is FVKESK. CDR3 bases: TGTGCCAGCAGCCCACCCTCCACAGATACGCAGTATTTT. Its protein is CASSPPSTDTQYF.

The rearrangement links TRBV29-1 to TRBJ2-2, with D maybe TRBD1 (5 bases). This CDR3 is 12 amino acids long. Trimming cost V 6 bases and J 3 bases, with 8 bases left between them. Germline CDR1 reads SQVTM; CDR2 reads ANQGSEA. The CDR3 bases are TGCAGCGTCCCACAGGACACCGGGGAGCTGTTTTTT. This gives the protein CSVPQDTGELFF.

This chain connects TRBV4-1 to TRBJ1-3, with unresolved D. This CDR3 is 15 amino acids long. With 1 base removed from V and 4 bases from J, the gap between germline ends came to 11 bases. Germline V gives CDR1 MGHRA, CDR2 YSYEKL. Here the CDR3 reads CASSQGTALGNTIYF. The CDR3 DNA is TGCGCCAGCAGCCAAGGGACTGCCCTAGGAAACACCATATATTTT.

The CDR3 region is CASGWFRTRSSYEQYF. CDR3 DNA: TGTGCTAGTGGTTGGTTTCGGACAAGGAGCTCCTACGAGCAGTACTTC. The gene calls are TRBV12-5 and TRBJ2-7; perhaps TRBD1 as D (5 bases). Trimming pared 4 bases from V and 0 bases from J, leaving 16 bases between. Per the germline V gene, CDR1 is LGHNT and CDR2 is FRNRAP. This CDR3 has 16 residues.

As concerns this clone: This sample includes further DNA sequences coding for the same CDR3. V is TRBV27 and J is TRBJ2-7; D is possibly TRBD1 or TRBD2 (5 bases each). Trimming took off 3 bases at V and 0 bases at J, with 9 bases between the two ends. CDR1 MNHEY and CDR2 SMNVEV come from the germline V gene (reference sequence). CDR3 size: 14 residues. The CDR3 sequence: CASSFGDGSYEQYF. CDR3 sequence (DNA): TGTGCCAGCAGTTTTGGGGACGGCTCCTACGAGCAGTACTTC.

V usage is TRBV11-2 and J usage is TRBJ2-1; maybe TRBD2 (6 bases). V lost 3 bases to trimming and J lost 3 bases, with 12 bases between them. The CDR3 covers 15 residues. In germline, CDR1 is SGHAT, CDR2 FQNNGV. The CDR3 region has the DNA TGTGCCAGCAGCTTCGGGCGGGATTACTACAATGAGCAGTTCTTC. It yields the protein CASSFGRDYYNEQFF.

The rearrangement links TRBV14 to TRBJ2-7, with a tentative D call TRBD1 (6 bases). V was trimmed by 1 base and J by 3 bases, leaving 10 bases between them. CDR3 length equals 14 residues. Germline V gene lookup returns CDR1 SGHDN and CDR2 FVKESK. For the CDR3, the DNA is TGTGCCAGCAGCCAAGTTATAGGGGGCTACGAGCAGTACTTC. Its translation: CASSQVIGGYEQYF.

The chain couples TRBV6-5 to TRBJ1-1, with TRBD1 identical over 7 bases. V was pared by 2 bases and J by 4 bases, with 7 bases of the junction left unmatched. The CDR3 extends over 15 amino acids. The germline CDR1 and CDR2 sequences are MNHEY and SVGAGI. The CDR3 sequence is CASSYQGGGGTEAFF. As DNA, the CDR3 is TGTGCCAGCAGTTACCAGGGGGGCGGGGGCACTGAAGCTTTCTTT.

This chain links TRBV6-5 with TRBJ2-3; 9 nucleotides agree with TRBD2. V shed 8 bases, J shed 1 base, and the junction held 4 bases outside the gene matches. Germline V gene lookup returns CDR1 MNHEY and CDR2 SVGAGI. This CDR3 is 14 amino acids long. The CDR3 sequence is CASGSGRGTDTQYF. The CDR3, as DNA: TGTGCCAGCGGTAGCGGGAGAGGCACAGATACGCAGTATTTT.

On this clone: Other DNA sequences of this sample code for an identical CDR3. The chain couples TRBV5-1 to TRBJ2-7, with a weak D call TRBD1 (6 bases). The CDR3 has 13 residues. The V end was cut by 1 base, the J end by 3 bases, with 8 bases between. Germline assignment: CDR1 SGHRS and CDR2 YFSETQ. The CDR3 reads CASSLTDSYEQYF. The CDR3 DNA reads as TGCGCCAGCAGCTTGACGGACAGCTACGAGCAGTACTTC.

The chain is built from TRBV5-1 and TRBJ2-3, with D possibly TRBD2 on 7 matching bases. V lost 7 bases to trimming and J lost 2 bases, with 17 bases between them. The CDR3 length is 15 residues. CDR1 SGHRS and CDR2 YFSETQ come from the germline V gene. CDR3 DNA sequence: TGCGCCAGCTCCCCCATGCGGGGGCTCACAGATACGCAGTATTTT. Protein: CASSPMRGLTDTQYF.

The chain recombines TRBV27 with TRBJ2-7; D is possibly TRBD2 (5 bases). There are 16 residues in the CDR3. V lost 0 bases, J lost 2 bases, and 14 bases lay in between. CDR1 and CDR2 (germline): MNHEY, SMNVEV (reference sequence). The CDR3 loop is CASSLSSGNYAYEQYF. The CDR3 DNA reads as TGTGCCAGCAGTTTATCGTCCGGGAACTACGCCTACGAGCAGTACTTC.

This rearrangement joins TRBV7-9 to TRBJ2-7; no firm D call. This CDR3 has 14 amino acids. Germline V gene lookup returns CDR1 SEHNR and CDR2 FQNEAQ (reference sequence). V was cut by 1 base and J by 5 bases, with 12 bases left in between. CDR3 loop: CASSLESRSDEQYF. Here the CDR3 DNA reads TGTGCCAGCAGCTTAGAGTCTAGAAGTGACGAGCAGTACTTC.

V is TRBV11-2 and J is TRBJ2-1, with 7 bases identical to TRBD1. V gave up 2 bases and J gave up 0 bases; unmatched junction bases: 4. CDR3 length: 16 amino acids. Germline CDR1 reads SGHAT; CDR2 reads FQNNGV. CDR3 in DNA: TGTGCCAGCAGCTTACGGTCAGGGGGCTCCTACAATGAGCAGTTCTTC. Encoded protein: CASSLRSGGSYNEQFF.

V gene TRBV7-6 combines with J gene TRBJ2-7; D might be TRBD1 or TRBD2, each matching 5 bases. The CDR3 has 17 residues. In germline, CDR1 is SGHVS, CDR2 FNYEAQ. V lost 4 bases and J 2 bases, leaving 21 bases between the germline ends. The CDR3 sequence: CASSSQPGAGKAYEQYF. CDR3 DNA sequence: TGTGCCAGCAGCTCACAACCCGGGGCAGGAAAAGCCTACGAGCAGTACTTC.

This chain links TRBV6-5 with TRBJ1-1; unclear D gene. Germline CDR1 and CDR2: MNHEY and SVGAGI. V was pared by 3 bases and J by 2 bases, with 10 bases between. The CDR3 covers 14 residues. CDR3 amino acids: CASSYFDANTEAFF. The CDR3 DNA reads as TGTGCCAGCAGTTATTTCGACGCCAACACTGAAGCTTTCTTT.

The rearrangement joins TRBV11-2 to TRBJ1-5; 7 bases map to TRBD1. The germline CDR1 and CDR2 sequences are SGHAT and FQNNGV. The CDR3 has 14 amino acids. V trimming: 5 bases; J trimming: 10 bases; junction bases outside the gene matches: 11. The CDR3 nucleotides are TGTGCCAGCAGCCCAGCAGGGGGATCAGAACCCCAGCATTTT. It encodes CASSPAGGSEPQHF.

This chain connects TRBV19 to TRBJ1-5; a possible D gene is TRBD1 (6 bases). V was clipped by 7 bases and J by 1 base, with 11 bases between them. The germline CDR1 and CDR2 sequences are LNHDA and SQIVND (reference sequence). The CDR3 runs 14 residues. The CDR3 loop reads CASKWGQSNQPQHF. DNA for the CDR3: TGTGCCAGTAAATGGGGACAAAGCAATCAGCCCCAGCATTTT.

The chain links TRBV6-6 to TRBJ2-7; 7 bases agree with TRBD1. The V and J ends lost 6 bases and 0 bases, in that order; junction bases with no gene match: 11. The CDR3 runs 16 residues. From germline, CDR1 is MNHNY and CDR2 SVGAGI (reference sequence). The CDR3 DNA is TGTGCCAGCAGCCCGCCCAGGACAGGACTCTCCTACGAGCAGTACTTC. Its translation is CASSPPRTGLSYEQYF.

The chain recombines TRBV6-1 with TRBJ1-1, with no clear D. This CDR3 has 14 amino acids. Trimming took 7 bases from V and 3 from J, leaving 15 bases between them. Per the germline V gene, CDR1 is MNHNS and CDR2 is SASEGT. The CDR3 loop reads CASTQSGSYTEAFF. In nucleotides, the CDR3 is TGTGCCAGCACCCAATCGGGCAGTTACACTGAAGCTTTCTTT.

The chain combines TRBV28 with TRBJ2-3; possible D gene TRBD1, 5 bases. Between the trimmed V and J ends, which lost 5 bases and 1 base, there was a span of 10 bases. From germline, CDR1 is MDHEN and CDR2 SYDVKM. The CDR3 is made up of 14 amino acids. This CDR3 is CASSLGHGTDTQYF. CDR3 DNA sequence: TGTGCCAGCAGTCTCGGACATGGCACAGATACGCAGTATTTT.

The V gene is TRBV10-3, the J gene TRBJ2-6, with D possibly matching TRBD1 (6 bases). V shed 4 bases and J shed 4 bases, with 20 bases lying between them. Germline assignment: CDR1 ENHRY and CDR2 SYGVKD. The CDR3 covers 18 residues. The chain's CDR3 is CAISVVDSDPLGANVLTF. The CDR3 DNA reads as TGTGCCATCAGTGTAGTGGACAGCGACCCTCTGGGGGCCAACGTCCTGACTTTC.

This chain uses TRBV29-1 with TRBJ1-1; D may be TRBD1 (5 bases). This CDR3 is built from 14 residues. Germline lookup yields CDR1 SQVTM and CDR2 ANQGSEA. With 7 bases removed from V and 1 base from J, the gap between germline ends came to 16 bases. The CDR3 DNA is TGCAGCGCCGGTGGTGGGGGTTGGAACACTGAAGCTTTCTTT. Translating it yields CSAGGGGWNTEAFF.

Only one count was recorded for this clone. The chain uses TRBV28 and TRBJ1-2, with 7 bases identical to TRBD1. The germline V gene encodes CDR1 MDHEN and CDR2 SYDVKM. J was trimmed by 8 bases and V by 1 base; bases with no gene match: 16. The CDR3 sequence is 17 residues long. DNA of the CDR3: TGTGCCAGCAGTTTATCCCTGGTTTTGTGGACAGGACGAGGCTACACCTTC. This translates into CASSLSLVLWTGRGYTF.